Shown below are 20 T cell receptor beta chains from a single sample sequenced in a study of T-cell memory formation after mild COVID-19. TCRdb used MiXCR to reprocess the 5' RACE reads, holding one entry per CDR3 protein. The sample consists of roughly 350,000 distinct CDR3 sequences, under 25% of them appearing once. Material for sequencing was PBMCs or a T cell subset sorted from them (not recorded which). These receptors came from an adult woman who had mild COVID-19 (a few samples of this study predate the infection). Cell type and time point are not known.

The V gene is TRBV4-1, the J gene TRBJ1-1; D is perhaps TRBD1 (5 bases). Germline V gene sequence: CDR1 MGHRA, CDR2 YSYEKL. This CDR3 comprises 16 residues. With 1 base removed from V and 0 bases from J, the gap between germline ends came to 12 bases. DNA for the CDR3: TGCGCCAGCAGCCAAGGGTGGGACGGCATGAACACTGAAGCTTTCTTT. It yields the protein CASSQGWDGMNTEAFF.

The table lists this clonotype with many counts. J is TRBJ2-3 and V is TRBV12-3 or TRBV12-4, with 9 bases matching TRBD1. V lost 7 bases and J lost 7; bases outside the gene matches: 9. The length of the CDR3 is 14 residues. The CDR3 DNA follows: TGTGCCAGCATTCCCCCGGGACAGGGAAATACGCAGTATTTT. Amino acid sequence: CASIPPGQGNTQYF.

This rearrangement joins TRBV7-7 to TRBJ2-1; 9 nucleotides line up with TRBD1. The CDR3 has 14 amino acids. Unmatched junction bases numbered 4, after V lost 3 bases and J lost 7 bases. The V gene's germline CDR1 is SSHAT and CDR2 FNYEAQ (reference sequence). CDR3 coding DNA: TGTGCCAGCAGCTTTGGGACAGGGATGAATGAGCAGTTCTTC. This translates into CASSFGTGMNEQFF.

This clonotype was observed a few times. The rearrangement joins TRBV6-6 to TRBJ1-2; tentative D call: TRBD1 (6 bases). V lost 8 bases and J 3 bases, leaving 13 bases between the germline ends. Germline CDR1 reads MNHNY; CDR2 reads SVGAGI (reference sequence). This CDR3 spans 13 amino acids. CDR3 DNA sequence: TGTGCCAGCCGAACGGGGGGCTACTATGGCTACACCTTC. Protein: CASRTGGYYGYTF.

This clonotype has only a few counts. V is TRBV2 and J is TRBJ2-3; 9 nucleotides align to TRBD2. V shed 1 base and J 3 bases; nucleotides not matched to a gene: 11. This CDR3 contains 18 residues. In germline, CDR1 is SNHLY, CDR2 FYNNEI. The CDR3 nucleotides are TGTGCCAGCAGTGAAGTATCGGGGTTAGCGGGAGCGACAGATACGCAGTATTTT. Protein: CASSEVSGLAGATDTQYF. The variable domain in full, completed from reference TRBV2 and TRBJ2-3, reads EPEVTQTPSHQVTQMGQEVILRCVPISNHLYFYWYRQILGQKVEFLVSFYNNEISEKSEIFDDQFSVERPDGSNFTLKIRSTKLEDSAMYFCASSEVSGLAGATDTQYFGPGTRLTVL.

This clonotype was observed a few times. The chain is built from TRBV9 and TRBJ2-7; TRBD1 matches at 8 bases. This CDR3 comprises 16 residues. CDR1 and CDR2 from the germline V gene are SGDLS and YYNGEE. V dropped 3 bases and J dropped 7; count of bases not matched to a gene: 15. The CDR3 region has the DNA TGTGCCAGCAGCGGGACCCCAGGGGGCGGCTTGAGGGAGCAGTACTTC. Translated, it gives CASSGTPGGGLREQYF.

The V and J genes are TRBV2 and TRBJ2-2; D uncertain. Germline CDR1 and CDR2: SNHLY and FYNNEI. The CDR3 loop spans 14 amino acids. Trimming took 4 bases from V and 6 from J, leaving 12 bases between them. The CDR3 coding sequence is TGTGCCAGCAGTGGAGGTGCTTACGCCGGGGAGCTGTTTTTT. It translates to CASSGGAYAGELFF. The whole variable domain, filled in from reference TRBV2 and TRBJ2-2, reads EPEVTQTPSHQVTQMGQEVILRCVPISNHLYFYWYRQILGQKVEFLVSFYNNEISEKSEIFDDQFSVERPDGSNFTLKIRSTKLEDSAMYFCASSGGAYAGELFFGEGSRLTVL.

This clonotype was picked up a small number of times. The rearrangement uses TRBV5-1 and TRBJ2-7; TRBD2 matches 8 bases. V gave up 4 bases and J gave up 5 bases; unmatched junction bases: 5. From germline, CDR1 is SGHRS and CDR2 YFSETQ. The CDR3 covers 13 residues. CDR3 residues: CASSDGTRNEQYF. The CDR3 DNA is TGCGCCAGCAGCGACGGGACTAGAAACGAGCAGTACTTC.

This clonotype was seen only a few times. The V and J genes are TRBV7-7 and TRBJ2-1; 8 bases are shared with TRBD1. The germline CDR1 and CDR2 sequences are SSHAT and FNYEAQ (reference sequence). V was clipped by 2 bases and J by 12 bases; unmatched bases: 30. The CDR3 is made up of 21 amino acids. CDR3 sequence: CASSLPPIVMARQGTQGTQFF. The CDR3 coding sequence is TGTGCCAGCAGCTTACCACCTATCGTAATGGCTCGACAGGGGACCCAGGGAACGCAGTTCTTC.

This clonotype occurred a few times. This chain connects TRBV6-2 or TRBV6-3 to TRBJ2-3; 8 nucleotides agree with TRBD1. V lost 6 bases to trimming and J lost 4 bases; unmatched junction nucleotides: 6. This CDR3 region has 14 residues. Per the germline V gene, CDR1 is MNHEY and CDR2 is SVGEGT. The CDR3 DNA reads TGTGCCAGCAGCCTTATACAGGGGGCAGATACGCAGTATTTT. Its translation: CASSLIQGADTQYF.

In this sample, this clonotype turned up a few times. V and J are TRBV10-3 and TRBJ1-1; possible D gene TRBD1, 5 bases. Between the trimmed V and J ends, which lost 7 bases and 1 base, there was a span of 10 bases. This CDR3 is built from 13 residues. CDR1 and CDR2 (germline): ENHRY, SYGVKD. CDR3 DNA: TGTGCCATCAACCAACAGGAGAACACTGAAGCTTTCTTT. Translated: CAINQQENTEAFF.

This clonotype was counted a single time. J is TRBJ1-1 and V is TRBV2; D call uncertain. V was clipped by 0 bases and J by 1 base, with 9 bases between them. CDR3 length: 15 residues. Germline V lookup: CDR1 SNHLY, CDR2 FYNNEI. The CDR3 loop reads CASSEAYSSNTEAFF. CDR3 nucleotide sequence: TGTGCCAGCAGTGAAGCCTACAGCTCGAACACTGAAGCTTTCTTT.

This chain uses TRBV7-3 with TRBJ2-2, with TRBD2 matching over 7 bases. Per the germline V gene, CDR1 is SGHTA and CDR2 is FQGTGA. The CDR3 extends over 15 amino acids. The ends lost 4 bases at V and 2 bases at J; junction bases unmatched: 4. This CDR3 reads CASSSGLPNTGELFF. CDR3 nucleotide sequence: TGTGCCAGCAGCTCGGGACTACCTAACACCGGGGAGCTGTTTTTT. The whole variable domain, filled in from reference TRBV7-3 and TRBJ2-2, reads GAGVSQTPSNKVTEKGKYVELRCDPISGHTALYWYRQSLGQGPEFLIYFQGTGAADDSGLPNDRFFAVRPEGSVSTLKIQRTERGDSAVYLCASSSGLPNTGELFFGEGSRLTVL.

The chain joins TRBV6-5 to TRBJ1-1; 7 bases agree with TRBD1. Germline V gene data show CDR1 as MNHEY and CDR2 as SVGAGI. CDR3 length: 17 residues. J was trimmed by 4 bases and V by 5 bases; bases with no gene match: 16. CDR3 bases: TGTGCCAGCAGTAGACATACGGGACAGCCAGGTGGCACTGAAGCTTTCTTT. This gives the protein CASSRHTGQPGGTEAFF.

This clonotype was seen a few times. The rearrangement joins TRBV7-8 to TRBJ2-7; D ambiguous. CDR1 is SGHVS, CDR2 FQNEAQ, per germline. V was shortened by 5 bases and J by 2 bases, with 16 bases between the two germline ends. The CDR3 totals 15 residues. The CDR3 region has the DNA TGTGCCAGCAGCCCTATGCGACTCGGTACCTACGAGCAGTACTTC. Translated: CASSPMRLGTYEQYF.

The chain has TRBV25-1 and TRBJ2-1, with 9 bases matching TRBD1. With 2 bases clipped from V and 4 bases from J, the junction kept 3 bases outside the gene matches. Germline V gives CDR1 MGHDK, CDR2 SYGVNS. This CDR3 comprises 15 residues. The CDR3: CASSEATGGYNEQFF. The CDR3 bases are TGTGCCAGCAGTGAAGCGACAGGGGGATACAATGAGCAGTTCTTC.

V gene TRBV24-1 combines with J gene TRBJ2-5, with 9 bases that match TRBD1. After removal of 2 bases from V and 3 bases from J, the junction contained 6 bases not matched to a gene. CDR3 length equals 16 residues. Germline lookup yields CDR1 KGHDR and CDR2 SFDVKD. This chain's CDR3 is CATSDSWTGEKETQYF. The CDR3, as DNA: TGTGCCACCAGTGATTCCTGGACAGGGGAAAAAGAGACCCAGTACTTC.

The chain combines TRBV10-3 with TRBJ2-5, with D possibly being TRBD2 (5 bases). Germline V gene lookup returns CDR1 ENHRY and CDR2 SYGVKD. The CDR3 contains 11 residues. The ends were cut back, 5 bases at V and 5 bases at J, with 6 bases in the middle. The CDR3 DNA reads as TGTGCCATCAGTTCGGGGGAGACCCAGTACTTC. It encodes CAISSGETQYF.

The genes are TRBV29-1 and TRBJ1-1, with 7 positions matching TRBD1. The CDR3 runs to 12 residues. CDR1 SQVTM and CDR2 ANQGSEA come from the germline V gene. With V trimmed by 6 bases and J by 8 bases, 9 bases remained unmatched. The CDR3 region is CSVRNRGGEAFF. In DNA, the CDR3 is TGCAGCGTCCGTAACAGGGGAGGCGAAGCTTTCTTT.

This rearrangement joins TRBV7-6 to TRBJ1-2; D remains unclear. Germline lookup yields CDR1 SGHVS and CDR2 FNYEAQ. The CDR3 is 15 residues long. The germline V and J ends were trimmed by 1 base and 0 bases, with 9 bases remaining between them. The CDR3 DNA reads as TGTGCCAGCAGCTTAGGAACAGAATCTAACTATGGCTACACCTTC. Protein: CASSLGTESNYGYTF.